This T cell receptor beta chain emerged from a study of CD8+CD57+ T cells in acquired aplastic anemia. Study-wide results and caveats: Patients and controls turned out to have around 29 CD8+ CDR3 sequences in common.

All patients picked for sequencing had shown, by flow cytometry, an expansion of CD8+CD57+ cells. The germline CDR1 and CDR2 sequences are MGHDK and SYGVNS. V lost 2 bases to trimming and J lost 5 bases, with 9 bases between them. The CDR3 contains 13 residues. Genomic DNA, serving as template, underwent TCR beta VDJ and CDR3 profiling. One entry per CDR3 protein results from TCRdb running MiXCR on the reads. The repertoire holds some 140,000 distinct CDR3 sequences, with less than 60% as singletons. Concerning this clonotype itself: Its specificity is not known.

The clonotype was recovered from a human donor with aplastic anemia. Sequencing was performed on sorted CD4+, CD8+, or CD8+CD57+ T cells (not recorded which) from PBMCs. This chain connects TRBV25-1 to TRBJ1-1; tentatively, D is TRBD1 (6 bases). The CDR3 DNA reads as TGTGCCAGCAGTGAAATTCAGGGGACTGAAGCTTTCTTT. Encoded protein: CASSEIQGTEAFF.